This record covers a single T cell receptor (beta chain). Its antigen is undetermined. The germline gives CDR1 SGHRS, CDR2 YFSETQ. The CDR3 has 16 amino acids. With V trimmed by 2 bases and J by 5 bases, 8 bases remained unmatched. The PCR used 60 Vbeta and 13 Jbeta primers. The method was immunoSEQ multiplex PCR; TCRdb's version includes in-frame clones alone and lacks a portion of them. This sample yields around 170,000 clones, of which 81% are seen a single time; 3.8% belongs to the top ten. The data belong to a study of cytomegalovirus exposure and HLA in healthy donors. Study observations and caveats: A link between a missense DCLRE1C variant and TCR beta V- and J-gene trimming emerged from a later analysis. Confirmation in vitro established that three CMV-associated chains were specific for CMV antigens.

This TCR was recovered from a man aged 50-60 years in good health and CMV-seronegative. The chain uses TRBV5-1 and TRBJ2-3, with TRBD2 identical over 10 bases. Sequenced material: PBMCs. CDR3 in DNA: TGCGCCAGCAGCTTTCTGATAGCGGGGGGTTTAGATACGCAGTATTTT. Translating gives CASSFLIAGGLDTQYF.